Sequencing of this T cell receptor beta chain was carried out in a study of shared clonotypes between healthy human individuals. At the level of the study: Used for every donor were three CD4 naive, three CD4 memory, two CD8 naive and one CD8 memory plate. Study-level points and caveats: Collection of samples was limited to blood; tissue repertoires likely differ.

The CDR3 sequence is 15 residues long. Germline V CDR1 and CDR2: LNHNV, YYDKDF (reference sequence). Trimming shortened V by 2 bases and J by 6 bases, and 16 bases separated the two germline ends. TCRdb's copy holds only in-frame clones and misses some; the assay was immunoSEQ multiplex PCR. The sample lists around 690,000 clones, roughly 91% seen once, with roughly 36% in the top ten. Concerning this clone itself: Its antigen remains unknown.

V and J are TRBV15 and TRBJ1-1; D possibly corresponds to TRBD1 (6 bases). The clonotype was recovered from a man between 18 and 29 years old in good health. Some clones in this sample may be carry-over from other donors' samples. Sequences were obtained from memory CD8+ T cells from PBMCs. The subset denotes: CD45RO+ cells pooled with CCR7-negative TemRA cells. The CDR3 here is CATSRPLQGIAEAFF. The CDR3 DNA sequence: TGTGCCACCAGCAGACCCCTACAGGGAATCGCTGAAGCTTTCTTT. Full variable domain (rest looked up from reference TRBV15 and TRBJ1-1): DAMVIQNPRYQVTQFGKPVTLSCSQTLNHNVMYWYQQKSSQAPKLLFHYYDKDFNNEADTPDNFQSRRPNTSFCFLDIRSPGLGDTAMYLCATSRPLQGIAEAFFGQGTRLTVV.